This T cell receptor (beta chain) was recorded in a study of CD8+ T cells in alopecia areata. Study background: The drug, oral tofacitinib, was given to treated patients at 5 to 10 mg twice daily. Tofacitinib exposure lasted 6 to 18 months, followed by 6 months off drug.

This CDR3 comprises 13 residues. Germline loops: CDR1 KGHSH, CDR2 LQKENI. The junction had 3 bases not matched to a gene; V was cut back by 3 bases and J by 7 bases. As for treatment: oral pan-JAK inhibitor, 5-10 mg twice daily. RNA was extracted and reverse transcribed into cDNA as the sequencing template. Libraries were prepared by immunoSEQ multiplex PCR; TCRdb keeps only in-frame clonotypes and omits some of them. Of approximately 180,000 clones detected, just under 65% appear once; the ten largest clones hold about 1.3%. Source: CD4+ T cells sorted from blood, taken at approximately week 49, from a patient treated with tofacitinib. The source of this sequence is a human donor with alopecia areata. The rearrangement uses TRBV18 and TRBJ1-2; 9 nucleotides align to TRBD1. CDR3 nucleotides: TGTGCCAGCTCACCCACACAGGGGGCTGGCTACACCTTC. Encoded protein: CASSPTQGAGYTF.